This T cell receptor (beta chain) is from a study of T-cell memory formation after mild COVID-19 (dated by TCRdb to the early 2020s). Looking at the study overall: Most TCR sequence clusters were specific to one of the two donors. T-cell clones expanding and contracting after mild COVID-19 in two donors were tracked by longitudinal TCRalpha and TCRbeta repertoire sequencing. The cohort comprised two young, previously healthy adult volunteers, one female and one male.

General findings and caveats noted by the study authors: The study covered only a couple of mild cases, and larger cohorts including severe cases with pre-infection samples were considered necessary. Some responding clones were found in pre-infection memory, which suggests that pre-existing cross-reactive memory T cells took part in the SARS-CoV-2 response. Clones contracting from day 15 to 85 had balanced CD4/CD8 phenotypes, while a second wave expanding from day 15 to 37 was biased towards CD4+. Contracting CD4+ clones were located mainly in the CM and EM memory subsets, whereas CD8+ clones were found to be enriched in EMRA. SARS-CoV-2 specificity of the second-wave clones peaking on day 37 was not confirmed.

CDR1 and CDR2 were assigned from the germline V gene as SGHRS and YFSETQ. Deletion took 0 bases off V and 0 bases off J, with a span of 9 bases between the germline ends. There are 15 amino acids in the CDR3, from cysteine to phenylalanine inclusive. The DNA shown is the 45-base CDR3, in frame from base 1. Ficoll-Paque density gradient centrifugation was used to isolate PBMCs. A remark on this clonotype: The antigen this receptor binds is unknown. Base qualities are missing; no much larger clone stands one base away.

Sequencing took place on an Illumina NovaSeq 6000. TCRalpha and TCRbeta cDNA libraries were constructed by 5'RACE with constant-segment primers, with sample barcodes and unique molecular identifiers being introduced. Trizol reagent was used to extract RNA from every sample. The libraries were amplified in two PCR steps, and the second step added a second sample barcode and Illumina TruSeq adapters. Sequencing of the libraries was done on an Illumina NovaSeq, producing 2 x 150 bp paired-end reads. The paper's data handling went like this. The reads were demultiplexed and collapsed into UMI-guided consensus sequences using migec v1.2.7. Using mixcr v2.1.11, the UMI consensuses were aligned to TRA and TRB V and J templates and assembled into clonotypes. Clonotypes were classified as expanded or contracted when called significant by both edgeR and NoisET, with noise models trained on biological replicates. For edgeR calls, the cutoffs were a false discovery rate-adjusted p below 0.01 and a log2 fold-change threshold of 1. As an exploratory analysis of dynamics, max-normalized trajectories of the 1000 most abundant clonotypes were examined with PCA combined with hierarchical clustering. The CD4 or CD8 phenotype of responding clones was assigned using the separately sequenced CD4+ and CD8+ repertoires. Clones were called with MiXCR by TCRdb after fastp trimmed the public reads at Q25, and only in-frame beta chains were retained. Entries that share a CDR3 protein sequence are merged under the most common genes and DNA. The V and J calls come from TCRdb's annotation, not from the publication. This sample lists fewer than 700,000 distinct CDR3 sequences; roughly 17% were detected once. The ten largest clones represent around 12% of the sample.

This receptor was identified in an adult woman who had mild COVID-19 (a few samples of this study predate the infection). The sample titles of this study are shuffled in the database, so cell type and time point are left out; the donor was told from shared clones. The rearrangement combines TRBV5-1 with TRBJ1-1, with the D segment identity uncertain. Material for sequencing was PBMCs or a T cell subset sorted from them (not recorded which). DNA sequence: TGCGCCAGCAGCTTGGCCCCGGGAATGAACACTGAAGCTTTCTTT. This translates into CASSLAPGMNTEAFF.